This T cell receptor (beta chain) appears in the sequencing data of a study of metastatic and nonmetastatic thyroid tumors. This clone was found many times. TCRdb used MiXCR to call clones anew from the PCR reads. The data hold about 69,000 clones, with 12% to 15% observed a single time. Nobody among the patients had been given any treatment before thyroid surgery. The CDR3 runs 12 residues. CDR1 is SGHVS and CDR2 is FNYEAQ in the germline V gene. Trimming pared 7 bases from V and 7 bases from J, leaving 11 bases between. The sequence derives from a male donor with papillary thyroid cancer or a benign thyroid nodule (not recorded which). Some clones in this sample may be carry-over from other donors' samples. The chain employs TRBV7-6 and TRBJ2-1; the D gene could be TRBD1 or TRBD2 (5 bases each). The sample was blood. CDR3 region: CASNSEGNEQFF. In DNA form, the CDR3 reads TGTGCCAGCAACAGTGAGGGGAATGAGCAGTTCTTC.